This T cell receptor beta chain was observed in a study of shared clonotypes between healthy human individuals (dated by TCRdb to 2018 to 2020). Background on the whole study: The cohort comprised two women and a few men aged 18 to 49 years. Libraries were prepared and TCR repertoires were sequenced by different laboratories using diverse techniques, in order to increase sequencing depth and limit assay-specific biases. To estimate repertoire size and how much clonotype sharing occurs between individuals, the study deeply sequenced the blood TCR repertoires of five healthy adults. Each donor's leukapheresis produced roughly between roughly 0.85 and 9 billion PBMCs. For each donor, three plates each were used for CD4 naive and CD4 memory, two plates were used for CD8 naive, and one plate was used for CD8 memory. Broader findings and caveats from the paper: Even with the large sequencing depth, rarefaction of the sorted-subset datasets indicated that sequencing was incomplete. The small number of donors limited the genetic and exposure-history diversity represented. Based on pairwise subsampling, the degree of clonotype sharing among donors was expected to be affected by sequencing depth. Sharing across a few donors was observed for about 4.8% of naive CD4, about 4% of naive CD8, roughly 2.3% of memory CD4, and roughly 0.4% of memory CD8 clonotypes. Clonotypes shared by all four sorted-subset donors showed higher generation probabilities than non-shared clonotypes. Sampling was restricted to blood, and TCR repertoires in tissue are likely to differ from TCR repertoires in blood. Larger estimated clonotype richness was generally found for naive subsets than for memory subsets.

CD8 naive samples consisted of CD45RO-negative cells that were positively selected for CCR7, yielding a CD45RA+CCR7+ population without TemRA cells. Healthy HIV-negative adults with no recently reported acute infections or vaccinations were included as donors. All donors were Caucasian adults living in Nashville, Tennessee, USA. Blood was obtained by leukapheresis, after which PBMCs were separated by Ficoll-Histopaque density gradient centrifugation and cryopreserved in liquid nitrogen vapor phase. Analytical flow cytometry was used to check the purity and quantity of each magnetically sorted T cell population. Each sorted fraction had its genomic DNA isolated and then quantified by UV absorbance on a Nanodrop 2000c. Turning to this clone: There is no known antigen for this receptor. Base-call qualities are not available, and no considerably larger clone is one nucleotide away.

TCR CDR3 regions were amplified from genomic DNA by multiplex PCR using the deep immunoSEQ assay. Extracted genomic DNA from each cell subset was spread evenly across all wells of several immunoSEQ 96-well plates, with each plate serving as a replicate. For sorted subsets, 200 to 250 ng of genomic DNA, equivalent to 30,000 or so T cell genomes, went into each replicate PCR. Purified libraries were measured with a Qubit 3.0 fluorometer, size-checked on a Bioanalyzer 2100, and measured again with the KAPA Library Quantification kit. Each immunoSEQ 96-well plate was sequenced on its own single-read 150-cycle Illumina NextSeq 550 flow cell. On the study's bioinformatics: Because only junctional sequences without quality scores were contained in the immunoSEQ output, filtering matching that applied to full-length reads could not be performed. Sequences were annotated with PyIR, a Python wrapper for IgBLAST v1.9, using IMGT germline references to assign V/J genes and CDR3. Any read was removed if the V/J assignment was weak (E-value above 1e-6), the CDR3 was missing, or the read contained stop codons, out-of-frame junctions, or ambiguous translated residues. V3J clonotypes were defined by identical inferred V gene, J gene, and CDR3 amino acid sequence. The percentage overlap between two repertoires was calculated by dividing the number of shared unique clonotypes by the size of the smaller repertoire. RTK rarefaction, the Chao1 estimator, and Recon v2.1 estimates of unobserved clonotypes were used to assess repertoire richness. For all TCRbeta clonotypes obtained by the gDNA method from several donors, generation probabilities were computed with OLGA. TCRdb obtained this table from immuneACCESS and retained in-frame rearrangements with V and J assigned. These tables miss some clones; where compared with another copy, unresolved V genes account for less than half of the shortfall, and the remainder is unexplained. V and J calls plus clone size are reproduced from that table; the DNA served to infer D and trimming. This sample is represented by around 1.9 million clones; 93% of them were singletons. The top ten clones comprise around 1.7% of the sample.

From its cysteine to its phenylalanine, the CDR3 spans 13 amino acids. Of all the DNA, just the CDR3 is kept, 39 bases in frame from base 1. Compared with germline, V lacks 5 bases and J lacks 9 bases; bases without a gene match: 3. CDR1 and CDR2 are drawn from the germline V gene: MGHDK, SYGVNS. The chain was built from TRBV25-1 and TRBJ2-1; a stretch of 11 junction bases matches TRBD1. The TCR comes from a young man in good health. Some clones in this sample may be carry-over from other donors' samples. Sequenced input: naive CD8+ T cells from PBMCs. The meaning of the sample's cell subset or site label: CD45RA+CCR7+. The sequenced DNA is TGTGCCAGCAGTCAAGGGACAGGGGGTGAGCAGTTCTTC. It translates to CASSQGTGGEQFF. Outside the CDR3, residues come from the reference TRBV25-1 and TRBJ2-1 proteins, so the full variable domain is: EADIYQTPRYLVIGTGKKITLECSQTMGHDKMYWYQQDPGMELHLIHYSYGVNSTEKGDLSSESTVSRIRTEHFPLTLESARPSHTSQYLCASSQGTGGEQFFGPGTRLTVL.